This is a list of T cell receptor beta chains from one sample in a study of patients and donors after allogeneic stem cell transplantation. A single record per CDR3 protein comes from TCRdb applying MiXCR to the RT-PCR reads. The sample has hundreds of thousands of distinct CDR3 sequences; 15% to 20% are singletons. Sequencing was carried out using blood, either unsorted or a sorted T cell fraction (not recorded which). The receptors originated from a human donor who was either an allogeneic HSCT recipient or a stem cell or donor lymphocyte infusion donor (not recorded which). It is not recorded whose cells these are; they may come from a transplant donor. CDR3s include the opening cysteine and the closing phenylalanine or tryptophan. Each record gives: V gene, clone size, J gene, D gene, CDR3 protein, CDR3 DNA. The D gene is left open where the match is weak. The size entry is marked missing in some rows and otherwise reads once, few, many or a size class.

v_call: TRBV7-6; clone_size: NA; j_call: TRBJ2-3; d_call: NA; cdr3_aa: CASSLRWGRRYSTDTQYF; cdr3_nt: TGTGCCAGCAGCTTAAGGTGGGGCAGACGTTATTCCACAGATACGCAGTATTTT
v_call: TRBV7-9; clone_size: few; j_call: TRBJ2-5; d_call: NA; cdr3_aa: CASSKRDLETQYF; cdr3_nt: TGTGCCAGCAGCAAGAGGGACTTAGAGACCCAGTACTTC
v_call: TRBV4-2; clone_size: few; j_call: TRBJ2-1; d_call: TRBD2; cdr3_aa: CASSQVRLSGVLDEQFF; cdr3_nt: TGTGCCAGCAGCCAAGTTAGGCTTAGCGGGGTCTTAGATGAGCAGTTCTTC
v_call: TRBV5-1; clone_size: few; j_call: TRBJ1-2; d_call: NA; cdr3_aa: CASSSQGANYGYTF; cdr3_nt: TGCGCCAGCAGCTCTCAGGGAGCTAACTATGGCTACACCTTC
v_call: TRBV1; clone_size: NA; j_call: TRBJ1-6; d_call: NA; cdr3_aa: CTSSQKTDSYNSPLHF; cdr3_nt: TGCACCAGCAGCCAAAAGACAGACTCCTATAATTCACCCCTCCACTTT
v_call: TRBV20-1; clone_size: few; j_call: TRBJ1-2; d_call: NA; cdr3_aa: CSARDRDGEFYGYTF; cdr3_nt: TGCAGTGCTAGAGATAGAGACGGCGAATTCTATGGCTACACCTTC
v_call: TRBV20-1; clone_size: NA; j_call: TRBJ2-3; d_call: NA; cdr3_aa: CSARVAITDTQYF; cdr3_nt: TGCAGTGCTAGAGTAGCTATCACAGATACGCAGTATTTT
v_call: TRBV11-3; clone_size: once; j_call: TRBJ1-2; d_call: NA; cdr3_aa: CASSFCTGPSNYGYTF; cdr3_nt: TGTGCCAGCAGCTTTTGTACAGGACCTTCTAACTATGGCTACACCTTC
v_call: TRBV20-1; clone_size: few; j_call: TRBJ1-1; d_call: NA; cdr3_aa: CSARVPNTEAFF; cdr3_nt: TGCAGTGCCCGGGTCCCGAACACTGAAGCTTTCTTT
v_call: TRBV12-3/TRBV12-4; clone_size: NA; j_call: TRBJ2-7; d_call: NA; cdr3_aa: CASSPQISGLSYEQYF; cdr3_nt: TGTGCCAGCAGTCCCCAAATCTCCGGGCTCTCCTACGAGCAGTACTTC
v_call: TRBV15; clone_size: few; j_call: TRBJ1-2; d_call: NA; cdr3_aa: CATSREVDYGYTF; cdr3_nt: TGTGCCACCAGCAGAGAAGTTGACTATGGCTACACCTTC
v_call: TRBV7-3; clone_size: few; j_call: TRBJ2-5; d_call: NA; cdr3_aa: CASSVQGRQETQYF; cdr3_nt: TGTGCCAGCAGCGTACAGGGACGGCAAGAGACCCAGTACTTC
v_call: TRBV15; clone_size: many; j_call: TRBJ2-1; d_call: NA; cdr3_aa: CATLRTGEHEQFF; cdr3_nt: TGTGCCACCCTTAGAACTGGCGAACATGAGCAGTTCTTC
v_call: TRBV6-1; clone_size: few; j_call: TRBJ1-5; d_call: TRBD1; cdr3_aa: CASSWDREGNQPQHF; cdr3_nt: TGTGCCAGCAGCTGGGACAGGGAAGGCAATCAGCCCCAGCATTTT
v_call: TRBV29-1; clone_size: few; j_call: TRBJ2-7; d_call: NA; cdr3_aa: CSVGNGAYEQYF; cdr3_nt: TGCAGCGTTGGCAACGGTGCCTACGAGCAGTACTTC
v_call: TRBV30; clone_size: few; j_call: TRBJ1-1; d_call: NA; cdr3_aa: CAWSVGALAFF; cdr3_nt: TGTGCCTGGAGTGTGGGGGCGCTGGCTTTCTTT
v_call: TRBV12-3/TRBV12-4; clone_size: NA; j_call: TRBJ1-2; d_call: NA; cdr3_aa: CASSRSGTGLRGYTF; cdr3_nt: TGTGCCAGCAGTAGATCCGGAACAGGGTTGCGTGGCTACACCTTC
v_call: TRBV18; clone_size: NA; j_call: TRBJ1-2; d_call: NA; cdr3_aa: CASSPRPAGTSRGGYTF; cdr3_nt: TGTGCCAGCTCACCACGCCCCGCAGGGACGTCCCGTGGTGGCTACACCTTC
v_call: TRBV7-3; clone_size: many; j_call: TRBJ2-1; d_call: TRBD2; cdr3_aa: CASSQAGAYNEQFF; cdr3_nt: TGTGCCAGCAGTCAAGCGGGGGCCTACAATGAGCAGTTCTTC
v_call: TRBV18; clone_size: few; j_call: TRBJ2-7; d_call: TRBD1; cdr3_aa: CASSPGPDRPSYEQYF; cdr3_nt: TGTGCCAGCTCACCGGGCCCGGACAGGCCCTCCTACGAGCAGTACTTC
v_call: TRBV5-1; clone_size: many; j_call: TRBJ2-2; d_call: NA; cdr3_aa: CASSLGTNTGELFF; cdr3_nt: TGTGCCAGCAGCTTAGGGACAAACACCGGGGAGCTGTTTTTT
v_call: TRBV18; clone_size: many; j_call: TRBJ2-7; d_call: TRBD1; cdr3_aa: CASSHTGAVHASYEQYF; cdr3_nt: TGTGCCAGCTCACACACAGGGGCCGTTCACGCCTCCTACGAGCAGTACTTC
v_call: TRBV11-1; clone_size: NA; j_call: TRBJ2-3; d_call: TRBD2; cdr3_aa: CASSSAGERTDTQYF; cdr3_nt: TGTGCCAGCAGCTCAGCGGGGGAGCGCACAGATACGCAGTATTTT
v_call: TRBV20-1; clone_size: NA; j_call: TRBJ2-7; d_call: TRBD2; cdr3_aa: CSARDLAGGFDEQYF; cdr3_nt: TGCAGTGCTAGAGACCTAGCGGGAGGGTTCGACGAGCAGTACTTC
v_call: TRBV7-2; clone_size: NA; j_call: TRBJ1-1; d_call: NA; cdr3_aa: CASSINRLGVNTEAFF; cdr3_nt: TGTGCCAGCAGTATAAACCGACTAGGGGTGAACACTGAAGCTTTCTTT
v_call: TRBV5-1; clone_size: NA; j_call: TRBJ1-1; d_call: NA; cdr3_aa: CASSLGLSNTEAFF; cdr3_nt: TGCGCCAGCAGCTTAGGACTGAGTAACACTGAAGCTTTCTTT
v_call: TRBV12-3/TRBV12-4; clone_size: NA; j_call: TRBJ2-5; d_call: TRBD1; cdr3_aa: CASSSDRAETQYF; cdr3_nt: TGTGCCAGCAGTTCGGACAGGGCCGAGACCCAGTACTTC
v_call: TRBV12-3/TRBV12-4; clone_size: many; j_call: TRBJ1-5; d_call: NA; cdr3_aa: CASSPTGHVQPQHF; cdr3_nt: TGTGCCAGCAGTCCAACAGGGCACGTTCAGCCCCAGCATTTT
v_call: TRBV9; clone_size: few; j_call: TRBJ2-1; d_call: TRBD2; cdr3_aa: CASSVDCGEGNEQFF; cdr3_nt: TGTGCCAGCAGCGTAGATTGCGGGGAGGGGAATGAGCAGTTCTTC
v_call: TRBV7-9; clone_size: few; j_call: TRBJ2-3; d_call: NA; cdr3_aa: CAHRRETDTQYF; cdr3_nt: TGTGCACACCGCCGGGAGACAGATACGCAGTATTTT
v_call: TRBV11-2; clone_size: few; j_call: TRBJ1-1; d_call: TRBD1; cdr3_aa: CASSSPLGQDPEAFF; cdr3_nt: TGTGCCAGCAGCTCCCCGTTGGGACAGGACCCTGAAGCTTTCTTT
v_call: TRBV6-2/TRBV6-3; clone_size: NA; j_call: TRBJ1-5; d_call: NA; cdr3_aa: CASSYSTDRFWTEPQHF; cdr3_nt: TGTGCCAGCAGTTACTCGACGGACAGATTCTGGACGGAGCCCCAGCATTTT
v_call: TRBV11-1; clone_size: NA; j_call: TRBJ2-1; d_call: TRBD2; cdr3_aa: CASSLVAGADNEQFF; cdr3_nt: TGTGCCAGCAGCTTAGTCGCGGGAGCGGATAATGAGCAGTTCTTC
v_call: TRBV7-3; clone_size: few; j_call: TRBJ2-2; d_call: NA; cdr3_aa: CASSLRFGTGELFF; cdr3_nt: TGTGCCAGCAGCTTAAGATTTGGAACCGGGGAGCTGTTTTTT
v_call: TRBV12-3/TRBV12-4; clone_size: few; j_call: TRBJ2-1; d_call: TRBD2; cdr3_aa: CASSPTSGGANEQFF; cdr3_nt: TGTGCCAGCAGTCCTACTAGCGGGGGGGCCAATGAGCAGTTCTTC
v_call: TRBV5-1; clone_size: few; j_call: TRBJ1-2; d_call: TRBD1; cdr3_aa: CASSLDAQGGSYGYTF; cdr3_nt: TGCGCCAGCAGCTTGGACGCCCAGGGGGGTAGCTATGGCTACACCTTC
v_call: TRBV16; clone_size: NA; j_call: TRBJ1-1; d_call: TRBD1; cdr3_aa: CASFSGGLNTEAFF; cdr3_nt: TGTGCCAGCTTCTCAGGGGGCCTGAACACTGAAGCTTTCTTT
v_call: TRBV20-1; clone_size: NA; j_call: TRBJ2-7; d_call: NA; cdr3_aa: CSAPGTTYYEQYF; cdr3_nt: TGCAGTGCTCCCGGGACAACATACTACGAGCAGTACTTC
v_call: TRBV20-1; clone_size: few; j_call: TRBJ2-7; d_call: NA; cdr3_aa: CSAHAFEHPYEQYF; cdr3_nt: TGCAGTGCCCATGCGTTTGAACATCCCTACGAGCAGTACTTC
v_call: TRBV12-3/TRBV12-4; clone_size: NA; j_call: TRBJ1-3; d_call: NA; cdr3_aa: CASSPSGTRPDTIYF; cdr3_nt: TGTGCCAGCAGTCCCTCCGGGACTCGGCCTGACACCATATATTTT
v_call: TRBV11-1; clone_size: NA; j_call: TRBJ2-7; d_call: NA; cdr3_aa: CASSPRDNSIYPDEQYF; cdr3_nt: TGTGCCAGCAGTCCCCGGGACAACTCAATCTACCCTGACGAGCAGTACTTC
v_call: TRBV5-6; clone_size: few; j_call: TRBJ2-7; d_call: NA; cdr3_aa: CASSPARREQYF; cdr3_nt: TGTGCCAGCAGTCCCGCTAGGCGCGAGCAGTACTTC